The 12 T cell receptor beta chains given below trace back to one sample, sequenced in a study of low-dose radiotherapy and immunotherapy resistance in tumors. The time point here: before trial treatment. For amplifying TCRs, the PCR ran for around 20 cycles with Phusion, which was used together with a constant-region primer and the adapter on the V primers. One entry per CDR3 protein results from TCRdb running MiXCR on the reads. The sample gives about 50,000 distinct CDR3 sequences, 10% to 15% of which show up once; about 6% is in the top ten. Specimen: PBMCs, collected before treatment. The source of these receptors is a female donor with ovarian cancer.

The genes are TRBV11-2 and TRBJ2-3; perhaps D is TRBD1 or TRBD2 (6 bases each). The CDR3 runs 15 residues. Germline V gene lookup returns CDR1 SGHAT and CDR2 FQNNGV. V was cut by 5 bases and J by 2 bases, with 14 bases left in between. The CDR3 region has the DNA TGTGCCAGCAGCACCTCGGGGGCCAACACAGATACGCAGTATTTT. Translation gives CASSTSGANTDTQYF.

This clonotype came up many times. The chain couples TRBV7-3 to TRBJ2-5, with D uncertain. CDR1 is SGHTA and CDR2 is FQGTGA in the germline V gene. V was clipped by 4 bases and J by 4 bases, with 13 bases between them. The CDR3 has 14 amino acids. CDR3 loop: CASSSAPGRETQYF. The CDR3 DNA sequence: TGTGCCAGCAGCTCCGCCCCAGGTCGAGAGACCCAGTACTTC.

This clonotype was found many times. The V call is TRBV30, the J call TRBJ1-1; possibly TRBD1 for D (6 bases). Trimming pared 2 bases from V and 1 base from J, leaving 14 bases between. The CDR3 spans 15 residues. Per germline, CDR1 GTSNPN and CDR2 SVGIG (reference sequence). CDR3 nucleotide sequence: TGTGCCTGGAGTTCGGGCGTGGGGGCGAACACTGAAGCTTTCTTT. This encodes CAWSSGVGANTEAFF.

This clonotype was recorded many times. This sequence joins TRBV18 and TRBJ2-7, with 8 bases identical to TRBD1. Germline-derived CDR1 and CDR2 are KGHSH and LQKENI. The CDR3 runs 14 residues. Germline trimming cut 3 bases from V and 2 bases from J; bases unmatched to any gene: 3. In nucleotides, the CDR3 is TGTGCCAGCTCACCGGGGGGACAGGCCTACGAGCAGTACTTC. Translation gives CASSPGGQAYEQYF. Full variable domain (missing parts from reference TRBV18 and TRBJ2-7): NAGVMQNPRHLVRRRGQEARLRCSPMKGHSHVYWYRQLPEEGLKFMVYLQKENIIDESGMPKERFSAEFPKEGPSILRIQQVVRGDSAAYFCASSPGGQAYEQYFGPGTRLTVT.

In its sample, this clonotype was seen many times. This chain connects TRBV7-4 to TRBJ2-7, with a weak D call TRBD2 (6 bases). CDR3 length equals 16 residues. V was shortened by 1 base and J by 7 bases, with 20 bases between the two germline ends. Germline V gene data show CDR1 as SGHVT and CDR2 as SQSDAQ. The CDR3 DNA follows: TGTGCCAGCAGCTTAGAGCCAGGACGGGACTTGAGGGAGCAGTACTTC. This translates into CASSLEPGRDLREQYF.

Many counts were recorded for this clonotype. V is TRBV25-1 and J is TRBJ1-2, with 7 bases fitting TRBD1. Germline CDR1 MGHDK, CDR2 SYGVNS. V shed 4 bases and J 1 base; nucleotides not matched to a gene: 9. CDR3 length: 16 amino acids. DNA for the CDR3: TGTGCCAGCAGTGGGCCCGGGACAGCGCTTAACTATGGCTACACCTTC. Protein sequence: CASSGPGTALNYGYTF.

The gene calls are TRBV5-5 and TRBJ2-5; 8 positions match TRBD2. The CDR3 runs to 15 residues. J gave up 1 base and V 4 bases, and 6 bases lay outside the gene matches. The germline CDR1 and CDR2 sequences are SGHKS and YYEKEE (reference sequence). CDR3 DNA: TGTGCCAGCAGCCTCGGGGGGGCTTTCCAAGAGACCCAGTACTTC. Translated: CASSLGGAFQETQYF.

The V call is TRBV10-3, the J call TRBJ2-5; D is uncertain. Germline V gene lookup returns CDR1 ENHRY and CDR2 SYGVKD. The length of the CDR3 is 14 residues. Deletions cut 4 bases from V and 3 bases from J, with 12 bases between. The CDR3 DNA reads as TGTGCCATCAGTGCCGTTCCTGGGGAAGAGACCCAGTACTTC. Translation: CAISAVPGEETQYF.

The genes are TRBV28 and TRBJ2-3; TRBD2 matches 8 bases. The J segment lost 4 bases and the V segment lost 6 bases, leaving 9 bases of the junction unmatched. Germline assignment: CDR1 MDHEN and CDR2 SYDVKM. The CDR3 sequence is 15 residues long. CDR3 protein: CASSPTGGGSDTQYF. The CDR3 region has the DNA TGTGCCAGCAGCCCCACGGGGGGGGGTTCAGATACGCAGTATTTT.

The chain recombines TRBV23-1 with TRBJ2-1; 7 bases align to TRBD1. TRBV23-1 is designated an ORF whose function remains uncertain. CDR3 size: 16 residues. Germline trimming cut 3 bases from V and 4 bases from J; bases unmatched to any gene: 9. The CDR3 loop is CASSQGQFFFYNEQFF. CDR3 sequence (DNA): TGCGCCAGCAGTCAGGGACAGTTTTTTTTTTACAATGAGCAGTTCTTC.

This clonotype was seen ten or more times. CDR3 in DNA: TGCAGCGGACTTGGCCTAGCGGGAGGCAGTGATACGCAGTATTTT. Encoded protein: CSGLGLAGGSDTQYF. The chain recombines TRBV29-1 with TRBJ2-3; 11 positions match TRBD2. CDR1 SQVTM and CDR2 ANQGSEA come from the germline V gene. The CDR3 has 15 amino acids. Unmatched junction bases numbered 12, after V lost 7 bases and J lost 6 bases.

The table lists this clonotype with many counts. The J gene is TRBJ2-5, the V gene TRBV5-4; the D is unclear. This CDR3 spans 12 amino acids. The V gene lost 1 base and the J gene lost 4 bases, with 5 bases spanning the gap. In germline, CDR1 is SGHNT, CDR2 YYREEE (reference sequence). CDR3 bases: TGTGCCAGCAGCTTGTTAGGAGAGACCCAGTACTTC. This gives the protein CASSLLGETQYF.